Listed here are 31 T cell receptor beta chains from one sample, sequenced in a study of tumor and adjacent non-tumor tissue in lung cancer. Three rounds of nested PCR, following a modified ARM-PCR protocol, produced the TCRbeta library. TCRdb re-derived calls from the multiplex PCR reads in MiXCR, one entry per CDR3 protein. The table records 100,000 to 150,000 distinct CDR3 sequences, approximately 66% of them present only once. The template was RNA from unsorted bulk tissue. Sequenced input: lung tumor tissue. The receptors shown here come from a young man with non-small cell lung cancer.

As to this clonotype: Given the absence of the conserved phenylalanine or tryptophan at the CDR3 end, a read error is likely. The chain is built from TRBV11-1 and TRBJ2-5; TRBD2 agrees at 9 bases. The CDR3 is 15 residues long. The V gene end was trimmed by 5 bases and the J gene end by 4 bases; junction bases not matched to a gene: 8. The germline V gene encodes CDR1 SGHAT and CDR2 FQDESV (reference sequence). CDR3 amino acids: CASSPSRTSAETQYL. CDR3 bases: TGTGCCAGCAGCCCTTCCAGGACTAGCGCAGAGACCCAGTACCTC.

In its sample, this clonotype was seen once. One end of the junction varies from germline; a read error may be responsible. The chain has TRBV4-2 and TRBJ2-7, with D possibly TRBD2 on 7 matching bases. CDR1 is LGHNA and CDR2 is YNFKEQ in the germline V gene. This CDR3 is built from 15 residues. CDR3 amino acids: CASRQDWEGGDEQYF. The DNA for the CDR3 is TGTGCCAGCAGACAAGATTGGGAGGGGGGGGACGAGCAGTACTTC.

This clonotype was seen just once. A much bigger clone sits one base away, suggesting this may be a read error. The genes are TRBV12-3 or TRBV12-4 and TRBJ1-1; no reliable D call. The CDR3 covers 11 residues. Trimming took 1 base from V and 11 from J, leaving 8 bases between them. The CDR3 sequence: CASSLGRSAFF. DNA for the CDR3: TGTGCCAGCAGTTTAGGGCGGTCGGCTTTCTTT.

Regarding this clonotype: A junction end diverges from the germline sequence, so it may reflect a read error. The gene calls are TRBV6-5 and TRBJ1-2; D is unresolved. The CDR3 spans 18 residues. CDR1 and CDR2 from the germline V gene are MNHEY and SVGAGI. The CDR3 loop is CANSYSPSAGLANYGYTF. Written as DNA, the CDR3 is TGTGCCAACAGTTACTCCCCCTCTGCGGGGTTAGCTAACTATGGCTACACCTTC.

V usage is TRBV7-9 and J usage is TRBJ1-2; a possible D gene is TRBD1 (6 bases). Trimming took 5 bases from V and 2 from J, leaving 12 bases between them. In germline, CDR1 is SEHNR, CDR2 FQNEAQ (reference sequence). The CDR3 has 14 amino acids. CDR3 sequence reads: CASSPGHRNYGYTF. The CDR3 DNA follows: TGTGCCAGCAGCCCGGGACACCGAAACTATGGCTACACCTTC.

This clonotype came up a few times. Relative to the germline gene, one junction end is altered; a read error may explain this. V gene TRBV20-1 combines with J gene TRBJ2-6; D is possibly TRBD1 (5 bases). The CDR3 runs to 13 residues. CDR1 is DFQATT, CDR2 SNEGSKA, per germline (reference sequence). DNA of the CDR3: TGCAGTGCTACTAACTCTGGGGCCATCGTCCTGACTTTC. Its translation is CSATNSGAIVLTF.

In the case of this clonotype: The junction differs from germline at one of its ends, possibly a read error. The rearrangement uses TRBV10-3 and TRBJ1-5; tentative D call: TRBD1 (6 bases). The CDR3 totals 17 residues. Germline V gives CDR1 ENHRY, CDR2 SYGVKD. The CDR3 protein is CAISESTASGGNQPRHF. DNA for the CDR3: TGTGCCATCAGTGAATCGACTGCCTCTGGGGGCAATCAGCCCCGGCATTTT.

Notes on this clonotype: The junction and the germline gene differ at one end; a read error may be behind it. J is TRBJ2-1 and V is TRBV11-2, with a tentative D call TRBD2 (5 bases). From germline, CDR1 is SGHAT and CDR2 FQNNGV. This CDR3 spans 15 amino acids. As DNA, the CDR3 is TGTGCCGGCAGCCCTTCCGTGACTACCTACAATGAGCAGTTCTTC. It encodes CAGSPSVTTYNEQFF.

Only a few counts were recorded for this clonotype. This chain connects TRBV28 to TRBJ1-5; D gene ambiguous. V lost 4 bases and J 0 bases, leaving 10 bases between the germline ends. There are 15 residues in the CDR3. In germline, CDR1 is MDHEN, CDR2 SYDVKM. The CDR3 is CASSSDGNSNQPQHF. The DNA for the CDR3 is TGTGCCAGCAGTTCGGACGGTAATAGCAATCAGCCCCAGCATTTT.

This clonotype was recorded once. Because the CDR3 is missing its conserved closing phenylalanine or tryptophan, this is likely a read error. The genes are TRBV5-1 and TRBJ2-5; no definite D call. CDR1 SGHRS and CDR2 YFSETQ come from the germline V gene. CDR3 length: 16 residues. V was clipped by 5 bases and J by 2 bases, with 19 bases between them. DNA for the CDR3: TGCGCCAGCAGTACTGGCGGCACTGGGCCTCAAGAGACCCAGTACTTA. It translates to CASSTGGTGPQETQYL.

A note on this clonotype: In this CDR3 the conserved last residue, phenylalanine or tryptophan, is missing, so a read error is likely. The rearrangement uses TRBV12-3 or TRBV12-4 and TRBJ1-5; 9 positions agree with TRBD1. The length of the CDR3 is 16 residues. CDR3 protein: CASNLDGTGLNQPQHL. The DNA of the CDR3 is TGTGCCAGCAATTTAGATGGGACAGGGCTTAATCAGCCCCAGCATCTT.

This clonotype was found many times. This chain joins TRBV12-3 or TRBV12-4 and TRBJ2-7; a possible D gene is TRBD1 (7 bases). Trimming removed 10 bases from V and 7 bases from J, with 17 bases in between. CDR3 length equals 12 residues. The CDR3 is CATGGGRWEQYF. CDR3 nucleotide sequence: TGTGCCACAGGAGGGGGCCGATGGGAGCAGTACTTC.

Concerning this clonotype itself: Being one base from a much bigger clone, this may be a read error. The chain recombines TRBV20-1 with TRBJ2-7; D call uncertain. Trimming removed 8 bases from V and 2 bases from J, with 16 bases in between. CDR3 length equals 13 residues. Germline V CDR1 and CDR2: DFQATT, SNEGSKA (reference sequence). CDR3 in DNA: TGCAGTTCCCACCGTAGGCCCACCTACGAGCAGTACTTC. It yields the protein CSSHRRPTYEQYF.

Details on this clonotype: This may arise from a read error, as a much more abundant clone is one base away. The V gene is TRBV4-3, the J gene TRBJ2-3; D ambiguous. Deletions cut 0 bases from V and 0 bases from J, with 10 bases between. In germline, CDR1 is LGHNA, CDR2 YSLEER. This CDR3 region has 16 residues. The CDR3 spells CASSQDTASSTDTQYF. DNA of the CDR3: TGCGCCAGCAGCCAAGACACAGCCTCTAGCACAGATACGCAGTATTTT.

About this clonotype: This sequence may be a read error, since a much larger clone differs from it by one base. The chain carries TRBV6-5 and TRBJ2-1; the D call may be TRBD1 or TRBD2 (6 bases each). The V end was cut by 5 bases, the J end by 5 bases, with 19 bases between. Germline V gives CDR1 MNHEY, CDR2 SVGAGI. This CDR3 contains 16 residues. This CDR3 is CASSTDRGVLNNEQFF. CDR3 sequence (DNA): TGTGCCAGCAGTACCGATAGGGGGGTCCTAAACAATGAGCAGTTCTTC.

This clonotype has ten or more counts. V gene TRBV6-5 combines with J gene TRBJ2-2, with 12 bases matching TRBD1. The V gene's germline CDR1 is MNHEY and CDR2 SVGAGI. J lost 5 bases, V lost 7 bases, and 8 bases had no gene match. The CDR3 totals 16 residues. CDR3 coding DNA: TGTGCCAGCACCCTAGGGACAGGGGGCAAAACCGGGGAGCTGTTTTTT. It codes for CASTLGTGGKTGELFF.

Note on this clonotype: The conserved closing phenylalanine or tryptophan is absent in this CDR3, likely reflecting a read error. The chain links TRBV29-1 to TRBJ2-7; D not resolved. The CDR3 has 12 residues. CDR1 and CDR2 (germline): SQVTM, ANQGSEA. The V gene lost 7 bases and the J gene lost 0 bases, with 10 bases spanning the gap. The CDR3 loop is CSAWLSSYEQYL. The CDR3 bases are TGCAGCGCCTGGTTGAGCTCCTACGAGCAGTACCTC.

The chain employs TRBV29-1 and TRBJ1-2; D remains unclear. Per the germline V gene, CDR1 is SQVTM and CDR2 is ANQGSEA. The CDR3 loop spans 13 amino acids. Trimming took off 7 bases at V and 3 bases at J, with 15 bases between the two ends. In DNA form, the CDR3 reads TGCAGCGAGGGATCGGATACGGACTATGGCTACACCTTC. Amino acid sequence: CSEGSDTDYGYTF.

Remarks on this clonotype: The junction departs from germline at one end; a sequencing error may be responsible. J is TRBJ1-1 and V is TRBV29-1; D call uncertain. The germline V gene encodes CDR1 SQVTM and CDR2 ANQGSEA. This CDR3 is 12 amino acids long. In DNA, the CDR3 is TGCAGCGTTGGAAGGATGAACTCTGAAGCTTTCTTT. Its translation is CSVGRMNSEAFF.

This clonotype came up once. One junction end disagrees with the germline gene, perhaps due to a read error. CDR3 loop: CACRLSGSSYKEQFF. CDR3 DNA sequence: TGTGCCTGCAGACTTAGCGGGAGCTCCTACAAAGAGCAGTTCTTC. The rearrangement links TRBV12-3 or TRBV12-4 to TRBJ2-1, with 9 bases identical to TRBD2. The CDR3 runs to 15 residues.

This clonotype was observed at least ten times. The rearrangement joins TRBV29-1 to TRBJ1-1, with TRBD1 matching over 9 bases. This CDR3 has 13 residues. Germline CDR1 and CDR2: SQVTM and ANQGSEA. V shed 4 bases, J shed 5 bases, and the junction held 5 bases outside the gene matches. CDR3 region: CSVVTGGETEAFF. CDR3 nucleotide sequence: TGCAGCGTTGTGACAGGGGGGGAAACTGAAGCTTTCTTT.

A remark on this clonotype: A single base separates this from a much larger clone, so it may be a read error. The chain employs TRBV4-1 and TRBJ2-2; 7 positions agree with TRBD2. CDR1 is MGHRA and CDR2 is YSYEKL in the germline V gene. The CDR3 loop spans 15 amino acids. CDR3 sequence: CASSHAGVITGKLFF. The CDR3 coding sequence is TGCGCCAGCAGTCATGCGGGAGTCATCACCGGGAAGCTGTTTTTT.

On this clonotype: A much larger clone is a single base away; this may be a read error. The rearrangement links TRBV20-1 to TRBJ1-2, with a possible D match to TRBD1 (6 bases). The CDR3 loop spans 12 amino acids. Trimming took 3 bases from V and 10 from J, leaving 15 bases between them. CDR1 and CDR2 from the germline V gene are DFQATT and SNEGSKA (reference sequence). The CDR3, as DNA: TGCAGTGCTAGGGGAAAGGGGGAAGCCTACACCTTC. It translates to CSARGKGEAYTF.

Ten or more counts support this clonotype. This sequence joins TRBV12-3 or TRBV12-4 and TRBJ1-1; 7 bases line up with TRBD1. The CDR3 runs to 16 residues. The junction had 8 bases not matched to a gene; V was cut back by 3 bases and J by 1 base. Written as DNA, the CDR3 is TGTGCCAGCAGTTTTCGGGGAGGGGGCTCGAACACTGAAGCTTTCTTT. Translation: CASSFRGGGSNTEAFF.

Of note for this clonotype: Because it lacks the conserved phenylalanine or tryptophan at the end, this CDR3 is likely a read error. The V call is TRBV29-1, the J call TRBJ2-5; 7 positions agree with TRBD1. The CDR3 consists of 12 residues. CDR1 and CDR2 (germline): SQVTM, ANQGSEA. V was clipped by 6 bases and J by 3 bases; unmatched bases: 4. DNA for the CDR3: TGCAGCGTACGGACAGGCGAAGAGACCCAGTACTTG. Amino acid sequence: CSVRTGEETQYL.

This clonotype was seen ten or more times. The chain recombines TRBV5-5 with TRBJ2-5; no firm D call. V lost 2 bases and J lost 5, with 7 bases in between. The CDR3 covers 12 residues. The germline gives CDR1 SGHKS, CDR2 YYEKEE (reference sequence). The CDR3 sequence: CASSFIWETQYF. CDR3 DNA: TGTGCCAGCAGCTTCATTTGGGAGACCCAGTACTTC.

This chain joins TRBV24-1 and TRBJ2-7; TRBD2 matches 13 bases. The CDR3 runs to 18 residues. V was pared by 1 base and J by 3 bases, with 8 bases of the junction left unmatched. Looked up from germline, CDR1 is KGHDR and CDR2 is SFDVKD. The CDR3 DNA reads TGTGCCACCAGTGATTTAGGGACTAGCGGGATGACCTACTACGAGCAGTACTTC. Translation gives CATSDLGTSGMTYYEQYF.

This CDR3 reads CASSLRQGTYNEQFF. CDR3 in DNA: TGTGCCAGCAGCCTTCGACAGGGGACTTACAATGAGCAGTTCTTC. This rearrangement joins TRBV5-4 to TRBJ2-1, with 8 positions matching TRBD1. The CDR3 loop spans 15 amino acids. J lost 4 bases, V lost 4 bases, and 7 bases had no gene match. Germline CDR1 and CDR2: SGHNT and YYREEE (reference sequence).

This clonotype was seen only a few times. This chain uses TRBV5-4 with TRBJ2-7; unclear D gene. This CDR3 region has 11 residues. Germline values: CDR1 SGHNT, CDR2 YYREEE (reference sequence). Between the trimmed V and J ends, which lost 6 bases and 6 bases, there was a span of 10 bases. The CDR3 here is CASKGDTEQYF. CDR3 DNA: TGTGCCAGCAAAGGAGACACCGAGCAGTACTTC.

This clonotype has a count of ten or more. The V gene is TRBV6-2 or TRBV6-3, the J gene TRBJ2-5, with D possibly TRBD1 on 6 matching bases. This CDR3 spans 14 amino acids. The ends were cut back, 4 bases at V and 5 bases at J, with 14 bases in the middle. The germline gives CDR1 MNHEY, CDR2 SVGEGT. This CDR3 reads CASSSPGQWETQYF. The CDR3 DNA sequence: TGTGCCAGCAGTTCTCCGGGACAATGGGAGACCCAGTACTTC.

About this clonotype: One base away lies a much larger clone, so this may be a sequencing read error. The chain is built from TRBV10-2 and TRBJ1-6, with 9 bases aligning to TRBD1. The CDR3 is 14 residues long. The germline V gene encodes CDR1 WSHSY and CDR2 SAAADI. The ends lost 4 bases at V and 10 bases at J; junction bases unmatched: 5. The CDR3 DNA follows: TGCGCCAGCAGTGGGTGGGACAGGGAATCACCCCTCCACTTT. Translating it yields CASSGWDRESPLHF.